Presented here are 20 T cell receptor beta chains from one specimen sequenced in a study of blood T cell repertoires in COVID-19. Sequencing was performed with immunoSEQ multiplex PCR; in TCRdb, only in-frame clones are kept and a portion is missing. The table lists 110,000 to 150,000 clones, about four fifths of them singletons, with less than 9.5% in the top ten. The sequenced sample consisted of peripheral blood. These receptors were collected from a human donor in a cohort sampled during active COVID-19.

As for this clone: An end of the junction differs from the germline gene, which may be a read error. The rearrangement joins TRBV7-7 to TRBJ2-2; 7 nucleotides match TRBD1. Germline V gives CDR1 SSHAT, CDR2 FNYEAQ (reference sequence). This CDR3 contains 16 residues. The CDR3 spells CASSPTGDLNTGELFF. CDR3 nucleotides: TGTGCTAGCAGCCCCACAGGGGACCTGAACACCGGGGAGCTGTTTTTT.

The V call is TRBV7-3, the J call TRBJ2-3; 7 nucleotides agree with TRBD1. CDR3 length equals 13 residues. CDR1 is SGHTA and CDR2 is FQGTGA in the germline V gene. The V segment lost 5 bases and the J segment 1 base; nucleotides outside the gene matches: 0. CDR3 sequence (DNA): TGTGCCAGCAGCGGACAGGGCACAGATACGCAGTATTTT. Protein sequence: CASSGQGTDTQYF.

The genes are TRBV6-5 and TRBJ2-7; tentatively, D is TRBD2 (6 bases). V gave up 8 bases and J gave up 3 bases, with 8 bases separating them. CDR1 and CDR2 from the germline V gene are MNHEY and SVGAGI. The CDR3 consists of 11 residues. This CDR3 reads CASWGDYEQYF. In nucleotides, the CDR3 is TGTGCCAGCTGGGGGGACTACGAGCAGTACTTC.

The V gene is TRBV3-1 (or the pseudogene TRBV3-2), the J gene TRBJ1-1, with TRBD1 matching 7 bases. The CDR3 is made up of 15 amino acids. CDR1 LGHDT and CDR2 YNNKEL come from the germline V gene (reference sequence). Trimming removed 4 bases from V and 5 bases from J; junction bases left unmatched: 10. DNA for the CDR3: TGTGCCAGCAGCCGACAGACAGGGTGGCAAACTGAAGCTTTCTTT. Translation gives CASSRQTGWQTEAFF.

The rearrangement uses TRBV28 and TRBJ1-1, with 10 bases aligning to TRBD1. This CDR3 contains 15 residues. Germline loops: CDR1 MDHEN, CDR2 SYDVKM. Trimming cost V 5 bases and J 3 bases; bases outside gene matches: 6. The CDR3 coding sequence is TGTGCCAGCAGTCCGCGGACAGGGGGAGACACTGAAGCTTTCTTT. The encoded protein is CASSPRTGGDTEAFF.

The chain has TRBV19 and TRBJ1-2, with 7 bases aligning to TRBD1. V was pared by 4 bases and J by 4 bases, with 6 bases of the junction left unmatched. Per germline, CDR1 LNHDA and CDR2 SQIVND (reference sequence). The CDR3 spans 14 residues. In DNA, the CDR3 is TGTGCCAGTAGTAGACAGGGCCGTGGCTATGGCTACACCTTC. Protein sequence: CASSRQGRGYGYTF.

This chain uses TRBV19 with TRBJ2-7; 9 nucleotides agree with TRBD1. CDR1 LNHDA and CDR2 SQIVND come from the germline V gene (reference sequence). CDR3 length: 14 residues. V lost 7 bases to trimming and J lost 7 bases; unmatched junction nucleotides: 11. This CDR3 reads CASKPPGQGREQYF. CDR3 bases: TGTGCCAGTAAACCCCCGGGACAGGGAAGGGAGCAGTACTTC.

The chain carries TRBV2 and TRBJ2-2; 12 nucleotides match TRBD2. This CDR3 is built from 15 residues. The germline gives CDR1 SNHLY, CDR2 FYNNEI. With 6 bases clipped from V and 2 bases from J, the junction kept 1 base outside the gene matches. The chain's CDR3 is CASRLAGGNTGELFF. For the CDR3, the DNA is TGTGCCAGCAGACTAGCGGGGGGAAACACCGGGGAGCTGTTTTTT.

This chain uses TRBV19 with TRBJ1-2, with D possibly TRBD1 on 5 matching bases. V lost 4 bases and J 3 bases, leaving 18 bases between the germline ends. The CDR3 extends over 16 amino acids. The V gene's germline CDR1 is LNHDA and CDR2 SQIVND (reference sequence). CDR3 in amino acids: CASSTGGLISDYGYTF. The CDR3 DNA is TGTGCCAGTAGTACCGGGGGACTTATATCGGACTATGGCTACACCTTC.

The V and J genes are TRBV6-5 and TRBJ1-4, with 8 positions matching TRBD1. The CDR3 consists of 14 residues. Looked up from germline, CDR1 is MNHEY and CDR2 is SVGAGI. V was pared by 6 bases and J by 3 bases, with 3 bases of the junction left unmatched. The CDR3 nucleotides are TGTGCCAGCAGACAACAGGGGGCTAATGAAAAACTGTTTTTT. Translating gives CASRQQGANEKLFF.

This clone has just a few counts. The genes are TRBV12-3 or TRBV12-4 and TRBJ1-5; TRBD1 is a possible D gene (6 bases). This CDR3 has 12 amino acids. V shed 5 bases and J shed 4 bases, with 6 bases lying between them. CDR3 loop: CASSTGNQPQHF. In DNA form, the CDR3 reads TGTGCCAGCAGTACAGGGAATCAGCCCCAGCATTTT.

The chain recombines TRBV5-8 with TRBJ1-5; 8 nucleotides align to TRBD1. This CDR3 is 15 amino acids long. The V gene end was trimmed by 4 bases and the J gene end by 9 bases; junction bases not matched to a gene: 12. CDR1 SGHTS and CDR2 YDEGEE come from the germline V gene. The DNA of the CDR3 is TGTGCCAGCAGCGTAAGACCAGGGGGCCAGGGGCCCCAGCATTTT. Residues: CASSVRPGGQGPQHF.

The CDR3 DNA follows: TGCGCCAGCAGCTTGTCGCTAGCGAGCTCCTACGAGCAGTACTTC. Protein product: CASSLSLASSYEQYF. The chain joins TRBV5-1 to TRBJ2-7; a possible D gene is TRBD2 (6 bases). Germline V CDR1 and CDR2: SGHRS, YFSETQ. The V end lost 1 base, the J end lost 0 bases, and 11 bases lay between the germline ends. The CDR3 extends over 15 amino acids.

This chain links TRBV6-5 with TRBJ2-2; 10 bases line up with TRBD1. The CDR3 contains 15 residues. V gave up 8 bases and J gave up 2 bases; unmatched junction bases: 5. Germline CDR1 reads MNHEY; CDR2 reads SVGAGI. CDR3 in DNA: TGTGCCAGCGGGACAGGGGCTTCCAACACCGGGGAGCTGTTTTTT. Amino acids: CASGTGASNTGELFF.

V is TRBV12-5 and J is TRBJ2-1, with TRBD1 identical over 8 bases. The CDR3 is made up of 15 amino acids. Trimming cost V 4 bases and J 2 bases; bases outside gene matches: 4. CDR1 and CDR2 from the germline V gene are LGHNT and FRNRAP. CDR3 sequence (DNA): TGTGCTAGTGGTTCCGGACAGGGCCCCTACAATGAGCAGTTCTTC. Amino acids: CASGSGQGPYNEQFF.

The chain couples TRBV10-2 to TRBJ1-2; a weak D match, TRBD1 (5 bases). Germline CDR1 WSHSY, CDR2 SAAADI. The length of the CDR3 is 14 residues. Deletions cut 8 bases from V and 4 bases from J, with 17 bases between. As DNA, the CDR3 is TGCGCCAGCCGACCGGGGGGGTACGGCTATGGCTACACCTTC. Translated, it gives CASRPGGYGYGYTF.

This chain uses TRBV9 with TRBJ1-1; 11 bases align to TRBD1. Trimming cost V 3 bases and J 1 base; bases outside gene matches: 2. CDR1 and CDR2 (germline): SGDLS, YYNGEE. The CDR3 has 15 amino acids. CDR3 sequence (DNA): TGTGCCAGCAGCGCCGGACAGGGGGCGAACACTGAAGCTTTCTTT. Encoded protein: CASSAGQGANTEAFF.

In this sample, this clone turned up a few times. This chain links TRBV4-1 with TRBJ1-1; D unclear. The CDR3 totals 15 residues. Trimming removed 1 base at V and 5 bases at J, with 14 bases between. Germline CDR1 MGHRA, CDR2 YSYEKL. The CDR3 DNA reads TGCGCCAGCAGCCAAGTGGACGGGATTCAGACTGAAGCTTTCTTT. It yields the protein CASSQVDGIQTEAFF.

The rearrangement links TRBV5-1 to TRBJ2-2; D not resolved. In germline, CDR1 is SGHRS, CDR2 YFSETQ. This CDR3 comprises 15 residues. V lost 0 bases and J 0 bases, leaving 6 bases between the germline ends. This CDR3 is CASSLDTTNTGELFF. Written as DNA, the CDR3 is TGCGCCAGCAGCTTGGACACAACGAACACCGGGGAGCTGTTTTTT.

The chain uses TRBV12-3 or TRBV12-4 and TRBJ2-2; no definite D call. With 10 bases removed from V and 6 bases from J, the gap between germline ends came to 9 bases. The CDR3 covers 11 residues. Written as DNA, the CDR3 is TGTGCCACACAACCCGCCGGGGAGCTGTTTTTT. It codes for CATQPAGELFF.